A single sample is the source of the 22 T cell receptor beta chains below, sequenced in a study of beta chain features in type 1 diabetes. Study results and limitations: There was a moderate but significant shortening of TCRB CDR3s in all four CD4+ subsets of Type 1 diabetes patients.

No cognate antigen is known for these TCRs. Expressed TCRB transcripts were sequenced after all isolated RNA was converted to cDNA. Assay: immunoSEQ multiplex PCR; the TCRdb copy retains only in-frame clones and omits some. The sample lists about 300,000 clones, less than 15% occurring once. Sequenced: naive CD4+ T cells from blood. Receptor source: a woman under 30 with type 1 diabetes.

J is TRBJ2-3 and V is TRBV5-1; D remains unclear. The ends were cut back, 5 bases at V and 2 bases at J, with 15 bases in the middle. The CDR3 spans 15 residues. Germline values: CDR1 SGHRS, CDR2 YFSETQ. CDR3 protein: CASSSQAHSTDTQYF. The CDR3 DNA reads as TGCGCCAGCAGTAGTCAGGCCCATTCCACAGATACGCAGTATTTT. The full variable domain, with the rest looked up from reference TRBV5-1 and TRBJ2-3, is KAGVTQTPRYLIKTRGQQVTLSCSPISGHRSVSWYQQTPGQGLQFLFEYFSETQRNKGNFPGRFSGRQFSNSRSEMNVSTLELGDSALYLCASSSQAHSTDTQYFGPGTRLTVL.

Only a few counts were recorded for this clone. The chain uses TRBV30 and TRBJ2-1; TRBD1 matches at 7 bases. V gave up 5 bases and J gave up 12 bases; unmatched junction bases: 7. Germline V gene data show CDR1 as GTSNPN and CDR2 as SVGIG (reference sequence). This CDR3 has 11 residues. This CDR3 is CAWATGDGQFF. The CDR3, as DNA: TGTGCCTGGGCTACAGGGGATGGGCAGTTCTTC.

The chain carries TRBV4-1 and TRBJ2-1; 7 bases align to TRBD1. Germline CDR1 MGHRA, CDR2 YSYEKL. J lost 3 bases, V lost 3 bases, and 11 bases had no gene match. The CDR3 has 17 residues. The CDR3 sequence: CASSQGTASSIYNEQFF. The CDR3, as DNA: TGCGCCAGCAGCCAGGGGACAGCCTCTAGCATCTACAATGAGCAGTTCTTC.

The chain carries TRBV11-3 and TRBJ2-2; TRBD1 might be the D (6 bases). The germline CDR1 and CDR2 sequences are SGHNT and YENEEA. The CDR3 consists of 14 residues. V lost 6 bases and J 6 bases, leaving 14 bases between the germline ends. The CDR3 is CASSSLQGPGELFF. The CDR3 DNA is TGTGCCAGCAGTTCGTTACAGGGACCCGGGGAGCTGTTTTTT. Based on the CDR3 plus reference TRBV11-3 and TRBJ2-2, the full variable domain is EAGVVQSPRYKIIEKKQPVAFWCNPISGHNTLYWYLQNLGQGPELLIRYENEEAVDDSQLPKDRFSAERLKGVDSTLKIQPAELGDSAVYLCASSSLQGPGELFFGEGSRLTVL.

This sequence joins TRBV30 and TRBJ1-5; 9 nucleotides line up with TRBD1. This CDR3 region has 15 residues. Germline V lookup: CDR1 GTSNPN, CDR2 SVGIG (reference sequence). Trimming at V came to 0 bases and at J to 7 bases, leaving 7 bases not matched to a gene. CDR3 sequence (DNA): TGTGCCTGGAGTGTTGGGACAGGGACGAGCCAGCCCCAGCATTTT. Protein product: CAWSVGTGTSQPQHF.

The table lists this clone with a few counts. The V and J genes are TRBV6-5 and TRBJ2-7; no clear D gene. With 1 base removed from V and 5 bases from J, the gap between germline ends came to 3 bases. The germline V gene encodes CDR1 MNHEY and CDR2 SVGAGI. The CDR3 spans 11 residues. CDR3 in DNA: TGTGCCAGCAGTTACTTCGACGAGCAGTACTTC. Residues: CASSYFDEQYF.

Comments on this clone: The same CDR3 is also encoded by other DNA sequences in this sample. The chain recombines TRBV5-1 with TRBJ2-3, with D possibly TRBD2 on 6 matching bases. The germline gives CDR1 SGHRS, CDR2 YFSETQ. The V and J ends lost 2 bases and 0 bases respectively, with 7 bases between them. The CDR3 consists of 14 residues. This chain's CDR3 is CASSFGTSTDTQYF. The CDR3 DNA reads TGCGCCAGCAGCTTTGGGACTAGCACAGATACGCAGTATTTT. Full variable domain (missing parts from reference TRBV5-1 and TRBJ2-3): KAGVTQTPRYLIKTRGQQVTLSCSPISGHRSVSWYQQTPGQGLQFLFEYFSETQRNKGNFPGRFSGRQFSNSRSEMNVSTLELGDSALYLCASSFGTSTDTQYFGPGTRLTVL.

The genes are TRBV28 and TRBJ2-1; 15 bases fit TRBD2. V gave up 2 bases and J gave up 5 bases; unmatched junction bases: 7. This CDR3 region has 18 residues. Germline lookup yields CDR1 MDHEN and CDR2 SYDVKM. The CDR3 protein is CASSLGGLAGGSNNEQFF. The CDR3 nucleotides read TGTGCCAGCAGTTTAGGAGGACTAGCGGGAGGGTCCAACAATGAGCAGTTCTTC.

In its sample, this clone was seen a few times. The V gene is TRBV15, the J gene TRBJ1-2; 8 bases are shared with TRBD1. The CDR3 extends over 15 amino acids. J lost 4 bases, V lost 0 bases, and 4 bases had no gene match. CDR1 LNHNV and CDR2 YYDKDF come from the germline V gene (reference sequence). CDR3: CATSRDRTGSYGYTF. The CDR3 DNA follows: TGTGCCACCAGCAGAGACCGGACAGGGAGCTATGGCTACACCTTC.

As concerns this clone: Other DNA variants within this sample encode the same CDR3. The chain couples TRBV18 to TRBJ1-1, with unresolved D. Germline values: CDR1 KGHSH, CDR2 LQKENI. Trimming took off 3 bases at V and 0 bases at J, with 5 bases between the two ends. The CDR3 has 13 amino acids. CDR3: CASSPPVNTEAFF. CDR3 sequence (DNA): TGTGCCAGCTCACCGCCGGTGAACACTGAAGCTTTCTTT.

To note about this clone: This sample also contains other DNA sequences that code for the same CDR3. The chain carries TRBV27 and TRBJ2-5, with 7 bases matching TRBD2. Trimming cost V 5 bases and J 5 bases; bases outside gene matches: 8. CDR3 length: 14 residues. Germline lookup yields CDR1 MNHEY and CDR2 SMNVEV (reference sequence). The CDR3 reads CASSPRGVWETQYF. CDR3 nucleotide sequence: TGTGCCAGCAGTCCACGGGGGGTTTGGGAGACCCAGTACTTC.

V gene TRBV7-3 combines with J gene TRBJ2-1; weak D call: TRBD1 (5 bases). The CDR3 runs 12 residues. The germline V and J ends were trimmed by 0 bases and 8 bases, with 5 bases remaining between them. Germline assignment: CDR1 SGHTA and CDR2 FQGTGA. The CDR3 here is CASSLTGDEQFF. The CDR3 DNA reads as TGTGCCAGCAGCTTAACAGGGGATGAGCAGTTCTTC. Together with reference TRBV7-3 and TRBJ2-1, the CDR3 gives the full variable domain: GAGVSQTPSNKVTEKGKYVELRCDPISGHTALYWYRQSLGQGPEFLIYFQGTGAADDSGLPNDRFFAVRPEGSVSTLKIQRTERGDSAVYLCASSLTGDEQFFGPGTRLTVL.

This clone was found once. The CDR3: CASSDQGAAEAFF. The CDR3 bases are TGTGCCAGCAGTGACCAGGGGGCAGCTGAAGCTTTCTTT. V and J are TRBV28 and TRBJ1-1, with 8 bases identical to TRBD1. CDR1 and CDR2 from the germline V gene are MDHEN and SYDVKM. J was trimmed by 6 bases and V by 5 bases; bases with no gene match: 5. The CDR3 extends over 13 amino acids. The full variable domain, rest sourced from reference TRBV28 and TRBJ1-1, is DVKVTQSSRYLVKRTGEKVFLECVQDMDHENMFWYRQDPGLGLRLIYFSYDVKMKEKGDIPEGYSVSREKKERFSLILESASTNQTSMYLCASSDQGAAEAFFGQGTRLTVV.

The chain uses TRBV12-5 and TRBJ2-1, with D perhaps TRBD2 (6 bases). Between the trimmed V and J ends, which lost 5 bases and 2 bases, there was a span of 25 bases. Germline V lookup: CDR1 LGHNT, CDR2 FRNRAP. CDR3 length: 19 amino acids. The CDR3 spells CASGNGGIRWRDAYNEQFF. CDR3 DNA sequence: TGTGCTAGTGGTAACGGCGGGATAAGGTGGCGGGACGCCTACAATGAGCAGTTCTTC. The whole variable domain, filled in from reference TRBV12-5 and TRBJ2-1, reads DARVTQTPRHKVTEMGQEVTMRCQPILGHNTVFWYRQTMMQGLELLAYFRNRAPLDDSGMPKDRFSAEMPDATLATLKIQPSEPRDSAVYFCASGNGGIRWRDAYNEQFFGPGTRLTVL.

The V and J genes are TRBV30 and TRBJ2-1, with D unresolved. Looked up from germline, CDR1 is GTSNPN and CDR2 is SVGIG (reference sequence). The V end was cut by 4 bases, the J end by 1 base, with 14 bases between. CDR3 length: 15 residues. The CDR3: CAWNHAVFSYNEQFF. The DNA of the CDR3 is TGTGCCTGGAACCACGCGGTGTTTTCCTACAATGAGCAGTTCTTC.

The V and J genes are TRBV18 and TRBJ2-5; maybe TRBD2 (5 bases). CDR1 is KGHSH, CDR2 LQKENI, per germline. The CDR3 runs 14 residues. V lost 0 bases and J lost 5, with 10 bases in between. In DNA form, the CDR3 reads TGTGCCAGCTCACCACCGTTGCCTAGCGAGACCCAGTACTTC. Amino acids: CASSPPLPSETQYF.

In this sample, this clone turned up a few times. The chain uses TRBV7-9 and TRBJ1-1; weak D call: TRBD1 (6 bases). From germline, CDR1 is SEHNR and CDR2 FQNEAQ (reference sequence). This CDR3 region has 14 residues. V lost 4 bases and J lost 3, with 12 bases in between. DNA of the CDR3: TGTGCCAGCAGCTCCGACAGGCCCTACACTGAAGCTTTCTTT. Amino acids: CASSSDRPYTEAFF.

This clone appeared a few times. The CDR3 nucleotides are TGTGCCTGGGTGGACGGGGTTTCCTACGAGCAGTACTTC. It specifies CAWVDGVSYEQYF. The genes are TRBV30 and TRBJ2-7; a weak D match, TRBD2 (5 bases). CDR3 length: 13 amino acids. Trimming stripped 5 bases from V and 1 base from J, with 12 bases between. Germline CDR1 reads GTSNPN; CDR2 reads SVGIG (reference sequence).

J is TRBJ2-3 and V is TRBV15; 8 bases fit TRBD2. J was trimmed by 0 bases and V by 8 bases; bases with no gene match: 1. CDR1 LNHNV and CDR2 YYDKDF come from the germline V gene (reference sequence). This CDR3 is 13 amino acids long. In nucleotides, the CDR3 is TGTGCCACCCGGACTAGCAGCACAGATACGCAGTATTTT. As protein: CATRTSSTDTQYF.

The chain joins TRBV28 to TRBJ2-7, with 7 bases lining up with TRBD2. Germline-derived CDR1 and CDR2 are MDHEN and SYDVKM. V lost 11 bases and J lost 0; bases outside the gene matches: 4. This CDR3 is built from 12 residues. CDR3 DNA: TGTGCCGGGGGGGTAAGCTCCTACGAGCAGTACTTC. This encodes CAGGVSSYEQYF.

This clone has only a few counts. The sample carries other DNA sequences with the same CDR3. The chain employs TRBV5-1 and TRBJ2-5, with a weak D call TRBD1 (6 bases). From germline, CDR1 is SGHRS and CDR2 YFSETQ. The CDR3 sequence is 14 residues long. Between the trimmed V and J ends, which lost 2 bases and 3 bases, there was a span of 11 bases. The CDR3 spells CASSFGGREETQYF. Here the CDR3 DNA reads TGCGCCAGCAGCTTTGGGGGCAGGGAAGAGACCCAGTACTTC.

The J gene is TRBJ1-2, the V gene TRBV2; 8 positions agree with TRBD1. The V gene end was trimmed by 4 bases and the J gene end by 6 bases; junction bases not matched to a gene: 4. The CDR3 totals 13 residues. From germline, CDR1 is SNHLY and CDR2 FYNNEI. In DNA form, the CDR3 reads TGTGCCAGCAGTGCGGACAGGGATGATGGCTACACCTTC. It specifies CASSADRDDGYTF.